These T cell receptor beta chains were read from a single sample in a study of CD8 T cells in Susac syndrome. One entry per CDR3 protein, called by TCRdb with MiXCR from the immunoSEQ multiplex PCR reads. The sample includes 300,000 to 350,000 distinct CDR3 sequences, 92% seen only once; the top ten take about 0.07%. Sequencing input: CD4+ T cells from PBMCs. The source is a human donor with multiple sclerosis. The conserved cysteine and the conserved F or W are not part of the CDR3 here. A D gene is named only where the DNA matches it firmly.

j_call d_call v_call cdr3_length cdr3_aa
TRBJ1-5 NA TRBV7-3 11 ASSFAPNQPQH
TRBJ1-2 NA TRBV12-3/TRBV12-4 12 ASSLAPGGVGYT
TRBJ1-2 TRBD1 TRBV25-1 14 ASSSTRDRARYGYT
TRBJ1-2 TRBD1 TRBV29-1 11 SVRDRENTGYT
TRBJ1-6 TRBD1 TRBV5-1 13 ASSLEGALDSPLH
TRBJ1-1 NA TRBV4-1 12 ASSPTPDITEAF
TRBJ2-3 NA TRBV20-1 10 SADPATDTQY
TRBJ1-5 TRBD1 TRBV10-3 13 AISEDPGGSQPQH
TRBJ1-1 NA TRBV5-1 12 ASSLGGAETEAF
TRBJ2-5 NA TRBV18 11 ASSPQGMETQY
TRBJ1-6 TRBD1 TRBV5-1 12 ASSRDRRDSPLH